These T cell receptor beta chains were read from a single sample in a study of T cells after yellow fever vaccination. TCRdb reprocessed the 5' RACE reads with MiXCR, giving one entry per CDR3 protein. The repertoire holds around 350,000 distinct CDR3 sequences, approximately 5.7% seen once, with 15% in the top ten. The sequencing here drew on PBMCs, taken 5 days after the yellow fever booster vaccination. These receptors all come from a man younger than 45 who received the YFV17D yellow fever vaccine. The CDR3 runs from the conserved cysteine through the conserved F or W. Fields, in order: J gene, D gene, V gene, clone size, CDR3 DNA, CDR3 protein. A D gene is named only where the DNA matches it firmly. Clone size is not always given. Where it is, it says once, few, many or a class for expanded clones.

J: TRBJ1-5
D: TRBD1
V: TRBV28
size: few
DNA: TGTGCCAGCGGCCGGGACAGAGATCAGCCCCAGCATTTT
CDR3: CASGRDRDQPQHF

J: TRBJ1-1
D: -
V: TRBV20-1
size: -
DNA: TGCAGTGCTAGAGATCAGAAGGTCAGTAACACTGAAGCTTTCTTT
CDR3: CSARDQKVSNTEAFF

J: TRBJ2-7
D: TRBD2
V: TRBV15
size: -
DNA: TGTGCCACCAGCCCGTCTAGCGGGAGTTCCTACGAGCAGTACTTC
CDR3: CATSPSSGSSYEQYF

J: TRBJ2-7
D: TRBD2
V: TRBV20-1
size: few
DNA: TGCAGTGCTAGAGTAGCAGGCGGCGGGGGCGGGAGGGCCGCCGAGCAGTACTTC
CDR3: CSARVAGGGGGRAAEQYF

J: TRBJ2-7
D: -
V: TRBV4-3
size: many
DNA: TGCGCCAGCAGCCAAGTGCTGGAACTACCCAACGAGCAGTACTTC
CDR3: CASSQVLELPNEQYF

J: TRBJ2-3
D: TRBD1
V: TRBV2
size: few
DNA: TGTGCCAGCAGTGGGACAGGGGGAGACCAGGATACGCAGTATTTT
CDR3: CASSGTGGDQDTQYF

J: TRBJ1-5
D: -
V: TRBV27
size: many
DNA: TGTGCCAGCAGTTTTTCGGCAGGGGTTTTCAGGAGCAATCAGCCCCAGCATTTT
CDR3: CASSFSAGVFRSNQPQHF

J: TRBJ2-7
D: -
V: TRBV6-1
size: -
DNA: TGTGCCAGCAGTCGGTCGCACCAGGGGGGGGGCTACGAGCAGTACTTC
CDR3: CASSRSHQGGGYEQYF

J: TRBJ2-5
D: TRBD1
V: TRBV11-2
size: few
DNA: TGTGCCAGCAGCACCCGGACAGGGATTCGTATGGAGACCCAGTACTTC
CDR3: CASSTRTGIRMETQYF

J: TRBJ2-1
D: TRBD2
V: TRBV20-1
size: few
DNA: TGCAGTGCTAGAGACCCAGCGGGAGGTCGTAGTTATGAGCAGTTCTTC
CDR3: CSARDPAGGRSYEQFF

J: TRBJ2-1
D: TRBD1
V: TRBV14
size: -
DNA: TGTGCCAGCAGCCCTTTGGGACAGGGGCTAGCCTACAATGAGCAGTTCTTC
CDR3: CASSPLGQGLAYNEQFF